This T cell receptor (beta chain) is from a study of blood T cell repertoires in COVID-19 (dated by TCRdb to the early 2020s). Context from the whole study: Collaborator samples came from the United States, Italy and Spain and covered acute and convalescent phases of COVID-19. The repertoires were made available in a free public database intended to serve as a resource for research on the immune response to SARS-CoV-2. The prospective study material was composed of cDNA or gDNA derived from T cells, B-cell-depleted T cells, or PBMCs. Samples were obtained from the ongoing ImmuneRACE study (first 160 participants) and from about 1,300 subjects provided by 6 global collaborators. Where available, HLA class I and class II types were obtained from metadata supplied by the sample provider rather than from assay-based typing. Deeply sampled blood TCRbeta repertoires from subjects exposed to, actively infected with, or recovered from COVID-19 were included in the dataset. Nearly every sample came with metadata listing a de-identified subject ID, COVID-19 status, age in years and sex.

Whole blood was collected in K2EDTA tubes by collaborating institutions according to the institutions' own protocols. For TCRbeta analysis, collaborators shipped samples in one of three forms: frozen whole blood, isolated PBMCs, or DNA extracted from either of those sample types. Reading the germline V gene gives CDR1 SGHDN and CDR2 FVKESK. Trimming removed 0 bases from V and 1 base from J, leaving 10 bases between the germline ends. The CDR3 runs 16 amino acids, cysteine and phenylalanine included. Of all the DNA, just the CDR3 is kept, 48 bases in frame from base 1. Study-wide conclusions, independent of this receptor: The quantity of clinical and demographic metadata differed by source and by participant and was supplied without curation.

Regarding this clone: Its antigen specificity is not known. No qualities accompany the bases; no much larger clone lies one base away.

TCRbeta CDR3 regions were amplified from genomic DNA using the immunoSEQ Assay, a bias-controlled multiplex PCR. The source study handled its data this way. The number of nucleated cells in each sample was estimated from the amplification of reference gene primers within the assay. Sequence reads were collapsed and filtered to measure the absolute abundance of every unique TCRbeta CDR3 rearrangement. For each sample, productive Simpson clonality was calculated as the square root of Simpson's diversity index across productive rearrangements. TCRdb mirrors the immuneACCESS table, restricted to in-frame sequences. Some clones are absent from its copies; in checked studies, under half trace to an unresolved V gene, and the reason for the others is unknown. The V and J calls and clone size come from that table; D and trimming were worked out from the DNA. The sample table records around 250,000 clones; about 83% of these occur just once. Approximately 6% of the sample goes to the ten largest clones.

This TCR was sampled from a man older than 75 with acute or convalescent COVID-19. The source material was peripheral blood. This sequence uses TRBV14 and TRBJ1-3; TRBD1 is a possible D gene, resting on 6 matching bases. The DNA sequence is given as TGTGCCAGCAGCCAAGAAACAGGGTATTCTGGAAACACCATATATTTT. This sequence encodes CASSQETGYSGNTIYF.